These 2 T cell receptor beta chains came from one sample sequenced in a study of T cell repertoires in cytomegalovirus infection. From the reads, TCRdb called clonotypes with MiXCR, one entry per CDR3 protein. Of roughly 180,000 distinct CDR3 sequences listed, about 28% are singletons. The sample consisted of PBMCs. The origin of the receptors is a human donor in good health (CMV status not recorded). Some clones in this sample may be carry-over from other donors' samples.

Written as DNA, the CDR3 is TGTGTGAGCAGCTTAGGACAGACGCTGTCCTACGAGCAGTACTTC. Its protein is CVSSLGQTLSYEQYF. This chain connects TRBV7-2 to TRBJ2-7, with D possibly TRBD1 on 6 matching bases. The CDR3 sequence is 15 residues long. From germline, CDR1 is SGHTA and CDR2 FQGNSA.

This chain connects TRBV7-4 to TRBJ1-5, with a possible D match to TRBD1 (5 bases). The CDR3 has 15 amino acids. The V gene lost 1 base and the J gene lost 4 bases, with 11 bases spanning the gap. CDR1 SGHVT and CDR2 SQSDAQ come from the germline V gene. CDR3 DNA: TGTGCCAGCAGCTTAGGGGCAGGGTGGAATCAGCCCCAGCATTTT. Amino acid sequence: CASSLGAGWNQPQHF.